These 19 T cell receptor beta chains share one sample of origin, sequenced in a study of T cell responses to AZD1222 COVID-19 vaccine. Libraries were prepared by immunoSEQ multiplex PCR; TCRdb keeps only in-frame clonotypes and omits some of them. The sample has some 280,000 clones, about 94% seen once. This sample comprised peripheral blood, obtained 28 days after the second AZD1222 dose. Source of these receptors: an adult who received the AZD1222 COVID-19 vaccine.

The rearrangement links TRBV25-1 to TRBJ2-1; D possibly corresponds to TRBD2 (6 bases). The CDR3 extends over 11 amino acids. Germline CDR1 reads MGHDK; CDR2 reads SYGVNS. V gave up 3 bases and J gave up 11 bases, with 8 bases separating them. The CDR3 bases are TGTGCCAGCAGTGAGGAGGGCCAGCAGTTCTTC. It encodes CASSEEGQQFF.

The V gene is TRBV6-1, the J gene TRBJ1-6; D unclear. Germline-derived CDR1 and CDR2 are MNHNS and SASEGT. The germline V and J ends were trimmed by 2 bases and 9 bases, with 8 bases remaining between them. CDR3 length: 13 amino acids. The CDR3 bases are TGTGCCAGCAGTGAACGGCACGGTTCACCCCTCCACTTT. The encoded protein is CASSERHGSPLHF.

The genes are TRBV5-1 and TRBJ1-2, with D possibly matching TRBD1 (6 bases). Trimming removed 4 bases from V and 6 bases from J, with 22 bases in between. Germline V gives CDR1 SGHRS, CDR2 YFSETQ. The CDR3 extends over 16 amino acids. DNA of the CDR3: TGCGCCAGCAGCCCCAGACGGATACAACAGGGCGATGGCTACACCTTC. Translating it yields CASSPRRIQQGDGYTF.

In its sample, this clone was seen a few times. V is TRBV5-5 and J is TRBJ2-7, with D possibly being TRBD1 or TRBD2 (5 bases each). Per germline, CDR1 SGHKS and CDR2 YYEKEE (reference sequence). The CDR3 loop spans 16 amino acids. The ends were cut back, 3 bases at V and 4 bases at J, with 20 bases in the middle. CDR3 in amino acids: CASSSGATLRAYEQYF. The CDR3 DNA sequence: TGTGCCAGCAGCTCCGGGGCGACTTTACGGGCTTACGAGCAGTACTTC.

V usage is TRBV10-3 and J usage is TRBJ2-3; TRBD1 is a possible D gene (5 bases). CDR1 and CDR2 (germline): ENHRY, SYGVKD. Trimming removed 7 bases at V and 5 bases at J, with 13 bases between. This CDR3 spans 13 amino acids. In DNA form, the CDR3 reads TGTGCCATCACCGAGCGTCAGGGAGATACGCAGTATTTT. Translated, it gives CAITERQGDTQYF.

This chain joins TRBV5-1 and TRBJ1-1, with D possibly TRBD1 on 6 matching bases. This CDR3 region has 15 residues. V gave up 2 bases and J gave up 2 bases, with 13 bases separating them. Germline V lookup: CDR1 SGHRS, CDR2 YFSETQ. The DNA of the CDR3 is TGCGCCAGCAGCTTCACCGGGACATTAAACACTGAAGCTTTCTTT. Protein sequence: CASSFTGTLNTEAFF.

The rearrangement joins TRBV28 to TRBJ1-6, with D unresolved. The CDR3 sequence is 14 residues long. Germline CDR1 MDHEN, CDR2 SYDVKM. The V end lost 8 bases, the J end lost 0 bases, and 8 bases lay between the germline ends. CDR3 in DNA: TGTGCCAGCGGTCTGGGCTCCTATAATTCACCCCTCCACTTT. Protein sequence: CASGLGSYNSPLHF. Full variable domain (rest looked up from reference TRBV28 and TRBJ1-6): DVKVTQSSRYLVKRTGEKVFLECVQDMDHENMFWYRQDPGLGLRLIYFSYDVKMKEKGDIPEGYSVSREKKERFSLILESASTNQTSMYLCASGLGSYNSPLHFGNGTRLTVT.

This sequence joins TRBV12-3 or TRBV12-4 and TRBJ2-7; D is undetermined. Trimming took 3 bases from V and 5 from J, leaving 8 bases between them. This CDR3 is 12 amino acids long. CDR3: CASSLVGHEQYF. The CDR3 nucleotides read TGTGCCAGCAGTTTGGTGGGCCACGAGCAGTACTTC.

The rearrangement uses TRBV28 and TRBJ1-4; 8 bases are shared with TRBD1. Germline CDR1 and CDR2: MDHEN and SYDVKM. CDR3 length: 15 residues. Losses at the gene ends were 5 bases for V and 6 bases for J; bases not matched to a gene: 8. The CDR3 DNA is TGTGCCAGCAGTCTACTTGGACAGGGCTATGAAAAACTGTTTTTT. This translates into CASSLLGQGYEKLFF.

This chain joins TRBV4-2 and TRBJ1-4; TRBD1 might be the D (5 bases). Trimming removed 4 bases from V and 12 bases from J, with 24 bases in between. There are 16 residues in the CDR3. Germline lookup yields CDR1 LGHNA and CDR2 YNFKEQ. As DNA, the CDR3 is TGTGCCAGCAGCCTTGACACTAGGGGTCTAAATGTGGAACTGTTTTTT. Its translation: CASSLDTRGLNVELFF.

The chain has TRBV6-5 and TRBJ2-4; tentative D call: TRBD2 (5 bases). This CDR3 spans 14 amino acids. Deletions cut 2 bases from V and 6 bases from J, with 11 bases between. Germline CDR1 is MNHEY and CDR2 is SVGAGI. This CDR3 reads CASSYARTGNIQYF. The CDR3, as DNA: TGTGCCAGCAGTTACGCCCGGACTGGAAACATTCAGTACTTC.

This sequence joins TRBV10-3 and TRBJ2-7; TRBD2 agrees at 7 bases. CDR1 is ENHRY and CDR2 is SYGVKD in the germline V gene. This CDR3 comprises 14 residues. Trimming cost V 8 bases and J 3 bases; bases outside gene matches: 10. The CDR3 nucleotides read TGTGCCATCGGGGGGGGAGCAGGCGGCTACGAGCAGTACTTC. Translated, it gives CAIGGGAGGYEQYF.

This clone has a single count. J is TRBJ1-2 and V is TRBV10-3; no clear D gene. Germline CDR1 reads ENHRY; CDR2 reads SYGVKD. Trimming removed 6 bases from V and 4 bases from J, with 12 bases in between. The CDR3 is 13 amino acids. The CDR3 bases are TGTGCCATCAGAGCGGAGGGAGCCTATGGCTACACCTTC. Its protein is CAIRAEGAYGYTF.

The chain employs TRBV28 and TRBJ1-3, with D possibly being TRBD1 (5 bases). Germline CDR1 reads MDHEN; CDR2 reads SYDVKM. The CDR3 sequence is 15 residues long. With 4 bases removed from V and 0 bases from J, the gap between germline ends came to 10 bases. Here the CDR3 DNA reads TGTGCCAGCAGTTCTACAGGTACCTCTGGAAACACCATATATTTT. Protein: CASSSTGTSGNTIYF.

The rearrangement joins TRBV2 to TRBJ2-3, with 10 positions matching TRBD1. This CDR3 comprises 15 residues. Per the germline V gene, CDR1 is SNHLY and CDR2 is FYNNEI. V lost 7 bases to trimming and J lost 1 base; unmatched junction nucleotides: 5. The CDR3 loop is CASTPTGGGTDTQYF. CDR3 bases: TGTGCCAGCACTCCGACAGGGGGCGGCACAGATACGCAGTATTTT.

V and J are TRBV6-5 and TRBJ1-1; D is undetermined. This CDR3 has 14 residues. Germline assignment: CDR1 MNHEY and CDR2 SVGAGI. V shed 4 bases and J shed 2 bases, with 11 bases lying between them. This chain's CDR3 is CASSSDRKNTEAFF. Here the CDR3 DNA reads TGTGCCAGCAGTTCCGACCGGAAAAACACTGAAGCTTTCTTT.

The chain employs TRBV29-1 and TRBJ1-1, with a tentative D call TRBD1 (6 bases). There are 12 residues in the CDR3. Germline CDR1 reads SQVTM; CDR2 reads ANQGSEA. Trimming removed 4 bases at V and 3 bases at J, with 9 bases between. The CDR3 coding sequence is TGCAGCGTTGCGAGGGGGGACACTGAAGCTTTCTTT. Protein product: CSVARGDTEAFF.

The chain joins TRBV5-1 to TRBJ1-6; D is uncertain. The CDR3 runs 16 residues. Germline loops: CDR1 SGHRS, CDR2 YFSETQ. V lost 4 bases, J lost 4 bases, and 15 bases lay in between. This CDR3 is CASSHGSQSYNSPLHF. The CDR3 DNA reads as TGCGCCAGCAGCCACGGCTCACAGTCGTATAATTCACCCCTCCACTTT. Looking up the rest from reference TRBV5-1 and TRBJ1-6 gives the full variable domain: KAGVTQTPRYLIKTRGQQVTLSCSPISGHRSVSWYQQTPGQGLQFLFEYFSETQRNKGNFPGRFSGRQFSNSRSEMNVSTLELGDSALYLCASSHGSQSYNSPLHFGNGTRLTVT.

The chain combines TRBV19 with TRBJ1-2; D is unresolved. The V gene lost 5 bases and the J gene lost 7 bases, with 17 bases spanning the gap. The CDR3 contains 14 residues. Germline CDR1 and CDR2: LNHDA and SQIVND (reference sequence). The CDR3 loop reads CASSFSRAQGGYTF. The CDR3 DNA reads as TGTGCCAGTAGTTTCTCAAGGGCGCAAGGTGGCTACACCTTC.